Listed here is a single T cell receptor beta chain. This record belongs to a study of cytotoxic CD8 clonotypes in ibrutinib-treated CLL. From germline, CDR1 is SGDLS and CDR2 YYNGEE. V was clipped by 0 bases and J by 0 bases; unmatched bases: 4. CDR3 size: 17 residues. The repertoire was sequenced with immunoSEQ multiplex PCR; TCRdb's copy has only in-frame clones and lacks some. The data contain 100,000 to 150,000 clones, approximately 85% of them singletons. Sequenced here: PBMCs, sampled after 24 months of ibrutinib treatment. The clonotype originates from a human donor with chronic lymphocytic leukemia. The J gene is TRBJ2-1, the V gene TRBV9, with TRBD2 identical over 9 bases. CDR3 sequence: CASSVGLAVSSYNEQFF. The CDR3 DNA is TGTGCCAGCAGCGTAGGACTAGCGGTGAGCTCCTACAATGAGCAGTTCTTC.